Listed here are 15 T cell receptor beta chains from one sample, sequenced in a study of cytomegalovirus exposure and HLA in healthy donors. The PCR used 60 Vbeta and 13 Jbeta primers. The assay was immunoSEQ multiplex PCR, and TCRdb's table has in-frame clones only and misses some. The sample holds 100,000 to 150,000 clones. Source material: PBMCs. The receptor set was obtained from a man aged 35 to 55 in good health and CMV-seronegative.

The chain uses TRBV30 and TRBJ2-7, with 9 bases matching TRBD1. V was pared by 2 bases and J by 1 base, with 3 bases of the junction left unmatched. Germline CDR1 reads GTSNPN; CDR2 reads SVGIG (reference sequence). The CDR3 is made up of 14 amino acids. The CDR3: CAWSWGTGSYEQYF. CDR3 in DNA: TGTGCCTGGAGTTGGGGGACAGGGTCCTACGAGCAGTACTTC.

This rearrangement joins TRBV9 to TRBJ2-3, with D possibly being TRBD2 (6 bases). From germline, CDR1 is SGDLS and CDR2 YYNGEE. The CDR3 contains 13 residues. V gave up 4 bases and J gave up 4 bases, with 10 bases separating them. The DNA for the CDR3 is TGTGCCAGCAGCCGATCGGGGGCAGATACGCAGTATTTT. This encodes CASSRSGADTQYF.

The V call is TRBV6-5, the J call TRBJ1-1; D gene unclear. Trimming took 7 bases from V and 0 from J, leaving 15 bases between them. The germline gives CDR1 MNHEY, CDR2 SVGAGI. The CDR3 has 15 amino acids. CDR3: CASTPHHNMNTEAFF. The CDR3, as DNA: TGTGCCAGCACCCCCCATCATAACATGAACACTGAAGCTTTCTTT.

Comment on this clone: One end of the junction fails to match germline, which may point to a read error. This rearrangement joins TRBV7-7 to TRBJ2-5; 8 bases agree with TRBD1. This CDR3 region has 15 residues. The germline gives CDR1 SSHAT, CDR2 FNYEAQ (reference sequence). The CDR3 sequence: CASSLGTGRQETQYF. CDR3 DNA sequence: TGTGCTAGCAGCTTAGGGACAGGCCGTCAAGAGACCCAGTACTTC.

The chain combines TRBV5-6 with TRBJ1-5; TRBD1 matches 10 bases. There are 17 residues in the CDR3. Germline CDR1 is SGHDT and CDR2 is YYEEEE. V dropped 4 bases and J dropped 4; count of bases not matched to a gene: 11. The CDR3 sequence is CASSTTWDRGTNQPQHF. CDR3 sequence (DNA): TGTGCCAGCAGCACGACCTGGGACAGGGGTACTAATCAGCCCCAGCATTTT.

The chain employs TRBV9 and TRBJ2-1, with D uncertain. V dropped 0 bases and J dropped 7 bases, with 14 bases sitting between them. CDR3 length: 15 residues. The germline V gene encodes CDR1 SGDLS and CDR2 YYNGEE. The CDR3 DNA sequence: TGTGCCAGCAGCGTAGTCCCCACAGCCTGGAATGAGCAGTTCTTC. Translation: CASSVVPTAWNEQFF. The whole variable domain, remainder taken from reference TRBV9 and TRBJ2-1, is DSGVTQTPKHLITATGQRVTLRCSPRSGDLSVYWYQQSLDQGLQFLIQYYNGEERAKGNILERFSAQQFPDLHSELNLSSLELGDSALYFCASSVVPTAWNEQFFGPGTRLTVL.

J is TRBJ2-5 and V is TRBV7-8; D is uncertain. This CDR3 comprises 14 residues. CDR1 SGHVS and CDR2 FQNEAQ come from the germline V gene. The V and J ends lost 0 bases and 2 bases respectively, with 7 bases between them. CDR3 bases: TGTGCCAGCAGCTTAGCGCCCAGTCAAGAGACCCAGTACTTC. Encoded protein: CASSLAPSQETQYF.

The J gene is TRBJ1-1, the V gene TRBV11-3; 8 positions match TRBD1. V trimming: 4 bases; J trimming: 1 base; junction bases outside the gene matches: 2. Germline V gene sequence: CDR1 SGHNT, CDR2 YENEEA. CDR3 length equals 14 residues. The CDR3 is CASSSGQGNTEAFF. CDR3 DNA sequence: TGTGCCAGCAGCTCAGGACAGGGGAACACTGAAGCTTTCTTT.

The chain recombines TRBV5-8 with TRBJ2-5, with 12 bases lining up with TRBD2. The CDR3 has 18 residues. Germline assignment: CDR1 SGHTS and CDR2 YDEGEE. V lost 0 bases and J lost 5; bases outside the gene matches: 11. The CDR3 protein is CASSLGLAGVRDSETQYF. The CDR3 DNA sequence: TGTGCCAGCAGCTTGGGACTAGCGGGAGTAAGAGACTCTGAGACCCAGTACTTC.

The rearrangement uses TRBV10-1 and TRBJ2-3; D may be TRBD2 (6 bases). Germline V gene sequence: CDR1 WNHNN, CDR2 SYGVQD (reference sequence). V gave up 6 bases and J gave up 2 bases, with 18 bases separating them. This CDR3 contains 16 residues. CDR3: CASSQQVPGDTDTQYF. The DNA of the CDR3 is TGCGCCAGCAGCCAACAGGTTCCGGGGGACACAGATACGCAGTATTTT.

This chain connects TRBV6-6 to TRBJ2-7; 8 nucleotides align to TRBD2. The V segment lost 0 bases and the J segment 1 base; nucleotides outside the gene matches: 5. The germline V gene encodes CDR1 MNHNY and CDR2 SVGAGI (reference sequence). The CDR3 is 16 residues long. The CDR3 here is CASSYSAGGPSYEQYF. As DNA, the CDR3 is TGTGCCAGCAGTTACTCGGCGGGGGGCCCATCCTACGAGCAGTACTTC.

The gene calls are TRBV11-1 and TRBJ2-5; TRBD2 matches 10 bases. The CDR3 length is 17 residues. Looked up from germline, CDR1 is SGHAT and CDR2 is FQDESV (reference sequence). V shed 0 bases, J shed 5 bases, and the junction held 9 bases outside the gene matches. The CDR3 DNA reads TGTGCCAGCAGCTTAGCCCTCACTAGCGGGAAGAGCGAGACCCAGTACTTC. Amino acids: CASSLALTSGKSETQYF.

The chain recombines TRBV30 with TRBJ2-1, with TRBD1 matching over 9 bases. The CDR3 sequence is 14 residues long. The germline gives CDR1 GTSNPN, CDR2 SVGIG (reference sequence). Trimming removed 4 bases from V and 5 bases from J; junction bases left unmatched: 6. The CDR3 nucleotides are TGTGCCTGGACCAGGACAGGGGTCAACAATGAGCAGTTCTTC. Translated: CAWTRTGVNNEQFF.

This sequence joins TRBV7-8 and TRBJ2-7; possibly TRBD2 for D (5 bases). CDR1 is SGHVS, CDR2 FQNEAQ, per germline. There are 12 residues in the CDR3. Trimming pared 5 bases from V and 3 bases from J, leaving 8 bases between. In DNA form, the CDR3 reads TGTGCCAGCAGCCGGGATCGCTACGAGCAGTACTTC. Its protein product is CASSRDRYEQYF.

This rearrangement joins TRBV13 to TRBJ2-5; 7 bases map to TRBD1. The DNA end is a closer match to TRBJ2-7, so the J assignment may be wrong. This CDR3 is built from 14 residues. CDR1 is PRHDT, CDR2 FYEKMQ, per germline (reference sequence). The DNA for the CDR3 is TGTGCCAGCAGCTCACAGGGGATTTCCTACGAGCAGTACTTC. This codes for CASSSQGISYEQYF.